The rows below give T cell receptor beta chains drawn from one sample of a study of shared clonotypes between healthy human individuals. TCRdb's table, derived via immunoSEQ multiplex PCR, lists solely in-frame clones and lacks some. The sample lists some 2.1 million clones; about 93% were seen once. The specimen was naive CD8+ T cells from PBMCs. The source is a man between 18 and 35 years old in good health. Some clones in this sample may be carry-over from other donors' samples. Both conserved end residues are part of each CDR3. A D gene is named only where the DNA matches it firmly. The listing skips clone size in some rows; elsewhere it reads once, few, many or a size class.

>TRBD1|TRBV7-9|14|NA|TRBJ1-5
TGTGCCAGCAGCTCGCAGGGGGTAAATCAGCCCCAGCATTTT
CASSSQGVNQPQHF
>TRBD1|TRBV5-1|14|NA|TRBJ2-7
TGCGCCAGCAGGGGGGACAGGGACTCCTACGAGCAGTACTTC
CASRGDRDSYEQYF
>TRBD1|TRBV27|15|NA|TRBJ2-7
TGTGCCAGCAGTTTAAGACAGGGGTTTCCCTACGAGCAGTACTTC
CASSLRQGFPYEQYF
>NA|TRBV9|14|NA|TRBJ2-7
TGTGCCAGCAGCGTTGGACGCTTCTCCTACGAGCAGTACTTC
CASSVGRFSYEQYF
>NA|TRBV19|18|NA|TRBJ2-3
TGTGCCAGTAGTATTAGACTGATGACCCGGGATAGCACGGATACGCAGTATTTT
CASSIRLMTRDSTDTQYF
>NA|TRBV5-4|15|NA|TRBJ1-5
TGTGCCAGCAGCTTTGGGGTGGGGGGCAATCAGCCCCAGCATTTT
CASSFGVGGNQPQHF
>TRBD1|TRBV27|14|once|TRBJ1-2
TGTGCCAGCAGGAGGGGTGGGACAGGGGGTGGCTACACCTTC
CASRRGGTGGGYTF
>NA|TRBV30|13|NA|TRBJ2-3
TGTGCCTGGAGCCTCGTGGACGCAGATACGCAGTATTTT
CAWSLVDADTQYF
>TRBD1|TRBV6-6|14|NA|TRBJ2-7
TGTGCCAGCAGTCAGGGACAGGGGGCCTACGAGCAGTACTTC
CASSQGQGAYEQYF
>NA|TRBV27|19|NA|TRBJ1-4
TGTGCCAGCAGTTCCTCCTTTTTTGTGGGTGGGGCAACTAATGAAAAACTGTTTTTT
CASSSSFFVGGATNEKLFF
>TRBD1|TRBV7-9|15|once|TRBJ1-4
TGTGCCAGCAGAGGCTTTGGGACAGGGGATGAAAAACTGTTTTTT
CASRGFGTGDEKLFF
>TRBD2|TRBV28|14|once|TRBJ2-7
TGTGCCAGCAGGGGTCGTAGCGGGAGCAGCGAGCAGTACTTC
CASRGRSGSSEQYF
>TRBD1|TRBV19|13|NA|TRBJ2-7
TGTGCCAGTCGTCTCCGACAGGGTACCGAGCAGTACTTC
CASRLRQGTEQYF
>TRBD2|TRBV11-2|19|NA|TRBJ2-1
TGTGCCAGCAGCTTAGTGGTCTCCGGGAGGGCCCTAGCCTACAATGAGCAGTTCTTC
CASSLVVSGRALAYNEQFF
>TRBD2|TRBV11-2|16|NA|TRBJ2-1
TGTGCCAGCAGCTTAGTTGGCGGGAGGATATACAATGAGCAGTTCTTC
CASSLVGGRIYNEQFF
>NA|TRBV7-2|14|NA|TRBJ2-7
TGTGCCAGCAGACTTCCTAGCGTCTCCTACGAGCAGTACTTC
CASRLPSVSYEQYF
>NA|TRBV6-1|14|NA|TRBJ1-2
TGTGCCAGCAGTGAAATAGGACGGTTCTATGGCTACACCTTC
CASSEIGRFYGYTF
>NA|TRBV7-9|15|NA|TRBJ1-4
TGTGCCAGCAGCATAACCGGGGACACCAATGAAAAACTGTTTTTT
CASSITGDTNEKLFF
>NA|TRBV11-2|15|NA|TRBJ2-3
TGTGCCAGCAGCCGGGGTAGCGGAAACACAGATACGCAGTATTTT
CASSRGSGNTDTQYF
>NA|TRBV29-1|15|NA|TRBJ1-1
TGCAGCGTTGAAGTCTACACCAAGGGGTTCTCTGAAGCTTTCTTT
CSVEVYTKGFSEAFF
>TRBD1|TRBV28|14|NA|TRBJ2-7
TGTGCCAGCAGTGTACGGACAGGGGCCTACGAGCAGTACTTC
CASSVRTGAYEQYF
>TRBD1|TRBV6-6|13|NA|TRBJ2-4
TGTGCCAGCAGTACGACAGGGCGGGACATTCAGTACTTC
CASSTTGRDIQYF
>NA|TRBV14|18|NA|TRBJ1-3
TGTGCCAGCAGCCAGTCTTTCCCCTGGCAGATCTCTGGAAACACCATATATTTT
CASSQSFPWQISGNTIYF
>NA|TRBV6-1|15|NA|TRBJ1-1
TGTGCCAGCAGTGAATCGTGGCTTGCGAACACTGAAGCTTTCTTT
CASSESWLANTEAFF
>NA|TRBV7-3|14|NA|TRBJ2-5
TGTGCCAGCAGCCGTCAGGGAAACCAAGAGACCCAGTACTTC
CASSRQGNQETQYF
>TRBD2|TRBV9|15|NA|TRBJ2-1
TGTGCCAGCAGCGTAGGAAGCGGGACTCACAATGAGCAGTTCTTC
CASSVGSGTHNEQFF